This T cell receptor beta chain comes out of a study of blood T cell repertoires in COVID-19 (dated by TCRdb to the early 2020s). As for the study more broadly: The collaborator samples originated in the United States, Italy and Spain and spanned the acute and convalescent phases of COVID-19. Subjects who had been exposed to COVID-19, were actively infected with it, or had recovered from it provided the deeply sampled blood TCRbeta repertoires that made up the dataset. The material from the prospective study consisted of cDNA or gDNA derived from T cells, B-cell-depleted T cells, or PBMCs. Nearly every sample came with metadata listing a de-identified subject ID, COVID-19 status, age in years and sex. The samples were drawn from two sources: the first 160 participants of the ongoing ImmuneRACE study, and 1,254 subjects contributed by 6 global collaborators. The repertoires were released in a freely available public database meant as a resource for research on the immune response to SARS-CoV-2. HLA class I and class II types, where available, came from metadata supplied by the sample provider rather than from assay-based typing. Findings and caveats that apply to the study as a whole: The quantity of clinical and demographic metadata differed by source and by participant and was supplied without curation.

Clipping removes 3 bases from V and 5 bases from J, with 7 as the unmatched junction base count. CDR1 and CDR2 are read off the germline V gene as KGHDR and SFDVKD. Its CDR3 holds 16 amino acids, cysteine through phenylalanine. Just CDR3 DNA is preserved here, 48 bases in frame from base 1. As concerns this clone: Which antigen it targets is not known. The record has no base qualities; no much larger clone is one base away.

Each collaborating institution followed its own protocols to collect whole blood in K2EDTA tubes. For TCRbeta analysis, collaborator samples were shipped as frozen whole blood, as isolated PBMCs, or as DNA extracted from either sample type. The immunoSEQ Assay, a bias-controlled multiplex PCR, was used to amplify TCRbeta CDR3 regions from genomic DNA. The authors' pipeline ran thus. The number of nucleated cells in each sample was estimated by amplification of reference gene primers within the assay. To quantify the absolute abundance of each unique TCRbeta CDR3 rearrangement, sequence reads were collapsed and filtered. For each sample, productive Simpson clonality was calculated as the square root of Simpson's diversity index across productive rearrangements. TCRdb limited this immuneACCESS table to in-frame rearrangements with V and J called. A share of clones is missing; checked studies link under half to unresolved V genes, and the rest is unexplained. D and trimming come from the DNA, and the V and J calls and clone size come from that table. This sample holds approximately 80,000 clones; 60% to 85% were observed only once. The ten most abundant clones make up 15% to 20% of the sample.

This sequence was found in a human donor in a cohort sampled during active COVID-19. The V gene is TRBV24-1 and the J gene is TRBJ2-1; the junction holds 9 bases that match TRBD2. The specimen was peripheral blood. The DNA sequence is TGTGCCACCAGTGATGAGGGGACTAGCAGAGACAATGAGCAGTTCTTC. This is translated as CATSDEGTSRDNEQFF.